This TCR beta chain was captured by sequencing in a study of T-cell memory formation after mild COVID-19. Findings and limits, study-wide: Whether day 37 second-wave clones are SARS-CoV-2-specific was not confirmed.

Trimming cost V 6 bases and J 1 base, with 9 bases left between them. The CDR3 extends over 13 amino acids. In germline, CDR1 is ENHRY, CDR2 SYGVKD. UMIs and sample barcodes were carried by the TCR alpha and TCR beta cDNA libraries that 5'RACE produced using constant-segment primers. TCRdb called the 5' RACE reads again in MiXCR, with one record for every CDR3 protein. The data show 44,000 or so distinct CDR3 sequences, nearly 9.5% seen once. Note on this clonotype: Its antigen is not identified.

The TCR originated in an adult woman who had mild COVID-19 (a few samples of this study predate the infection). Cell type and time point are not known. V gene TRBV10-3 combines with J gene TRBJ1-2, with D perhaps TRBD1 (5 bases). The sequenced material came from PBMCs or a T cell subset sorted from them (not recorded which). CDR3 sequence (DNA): TGTGCCATCAGGGAAGACAGTAACTATGGCTACACCTTC. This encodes CAIREDSNYGYTF.